The 31 T cell receptor beta chains given below trace back to one sample, sequenced in a study of T cell responses to AZD1222 COVID-19 vaccine. This table comes from immunoSEQ multiplex PCR, and its TCRdb copy is limited to in-frame clones, with some not included. The sample consists of about 100,000 clones, about 85% of them appearing once. Specimen: peripheral blood, collected on day 0 of AZD1222 vaccination. The source of these receptors is an adult in good health.

On this clone: One end of the junction varies from germline; a read error may be responsible. The chain couples TRBV20-1 to TRBJ1-2; 7 bases are shared with TRBD1. The CDR3 spans 11 residues. Germline CDR1 and CDR2: DFQATT and SNEGSKA (reference sequence). Written as DNA, the CDR3 is TGCAGTGCTAGATTTTCCGCCACAGGGGCCTTC. Protein: CSARFSATGAF.

The chain carries TRBV2 and TRBJ2-1, with 8 nucleotides matching TRBD2. The CDR3 totals 14 residues. Germline trimming cut 6 bases from V and 0 bases from J; bases unmatched to any gene: 1. Germline values: CDR1 SNHLY, CDR2 FYNNEI. The CDR3 is CASRREGSYNEQFF. The DNA for the CDR3 is TGTGCCAGCAGACGGGAGGGCTCCTACAATGAGCAGTTCTTC.

The rearrangement uses TRBV5-1 and TRBJ1-1; a weak D match, TRBD1 (5 bases). CDR3 length equals 21 residues. In germline, CDR1 is SGHRS, CDR2 YFSETQ. V was clipped by 3 bases and J by 0 bases, with 30 bases between them. CDR3 residues: CASSSGPRLDRNPNLNTEAFF. CDR3 in DNA: TGCGCCAGCAGCTCGGGCCCCCGCCTAGACAGAAACCCGAACTTGAACACTGAAGCTTTCTTT.

Turning to this clone: Different DNA sequences within this sample yield the same CDR3. The V call is TRBV3-1 (or the pseudogene TRBV3-2), the J call TRBJ2-1; TRBD2 matches 14 bases. Germline CDR1 is LGHDT and CDR2 is YNNKEL (reference sequence). This CDR3 spans 17 amino acids. Germline trimming cut 8 bases from V and 1 base from J; bases unmatched to any gene: 7. The CDR3 region has the DNA TGTGCCAGCGTGGGGACTAGCGGGAGAACTTCCTACAATGAGCAGTTCTTC. As protein: CASVGTSGRTSYNEQFF.

The V and J genes are TRBV7-9 and TRBJ2-2; 11 bases match TRBD2. V dropped 5 bases and J dropped 5; count of bases not matched to a gene: 7. CDR1 is SEHNR and CDR2 is FQNEAQ in the germline V gene (reference sequence). CDR3 length equals 16 residues. The CDR3 DNA sequence: TGTGCCAGCAGCGCGCCGGGACTAGCGGAGACCGGGGAGCTGTTTTTT. This gives the protein CASSAPGLAETGELFF. The full variable domain, completed using reference TRBV7-9 and TRBJ2-2, is DTGVSQNPRHKITKRGQNVTFRCDPISEHNRLYWYRQTLGQGPEFLTYFQNEAQLEKSRLLSDRFSAERPKGSFSTLEIQRTEQGDSAMYLCASSAPGLAETGELFFGEGSRLTVL.

The CDR3 protein is CASSPPGAISQGSYEQYF. DNA for the CDR3: TGTGCCAGCAGCCCACCCGGGGCGATATCTCAGGGCTCCTACGAGCAGTACTTC. This chain joins TRBV28 and TRBJ2-7; the D call may be TRBD1 or TRBD2 (5 bases each). CDR1 MDHEN and CDR2 SYDVKM come from the germline V gene. V was shortened by 6 bases and J by 0 bases, with 24 bases between the two germline ends. There are 18 residues in the CDR3.

This clone was seen more than once but under ten times. This chain links TRBV6-5 with TRBJ1-5, with D perhaps matching TRBD1 (6 bases). Germline CDR1 is MNHEY and CDR2 is SVGAGI. With 2 bases removed from V and 7 bases from J, the gap between germline ends came to 15 bases. The CDR3 has 15 residues. CDR3 DNA sequence: TGTGCCAGCAGTTACAATGGGGGCGCGGGACAGCCCCAGCATTTT. Protein: CASSYNGGAGQPQHF.

The rearrangement uses TRBV30 and TRBJ1-6, with D maybe TRBD1 (5 bases). Germline V gene data show CDR1 as GTSNPN and CDR2 as SVGIG (reference sequence). This CDR3 comprises 13 residues. V lost 3 bases and J 7 bases, leaving 10 bases between the germline ends. CDR3 nucleotide sequence: TGTGCCTGGAGGGGGGACGGGAATTCACCCCTCCACTTT. Amino acids: CAWRGDGNSPLHF. The full variable domain, its missing parts supplied by reference TRBV30 and TRBJ1-6, is SQTIHQWPATLVQPVGSPLSLECTVEGTSNPNLYWYRQAAGRGLQLLFYSVGIGQISSEVPQNLSASRPQDRQFILSSKKLLLSDSGFYLCAWRGDGNSPLHFGNGTRLTVT.

The rearrangement uses TRBV6-5 and TRBJ1-5; 10 bases line up with TRBD1. The CDR3 contains 15 residues. Germline assignment: CDR1 MNHEY and CDR2 SVGAGI. The trim removed 6 bases at V and 7 bases at J, leaving 9 bases unmatched. The CDR3 region is CASSVGQGIGQPQHF. Here the CDR3 DNA reads TGTGCCAGCAGCGTGGGACAGGGGATTGGCCAGCCCCAGCATTTT.

This chain uses TRBV19 with TRBJ1-6; weak D call: TRBD1 (6 bases). Trimming removed 0 bases from V and 9 bases from J, with 12 bases in between. The CDR3 has 15 residues. From germline, CDR1 is LNHDA and CDR2 SQIVND (reference sequence). CDR3 in amino acids: CASSIDTGTLSPLHF. CDR3 bases: TGTGCCAGTAGTATAGATACGGGGACACTTTCACCCCTCCACTTT. The whole variable domain, remainder taken from reference TRBV19 and TRBJ1-6, is DGGITQSPKYLFRKEGQNVTLSCEQNLNHDAMYWYRQDPGQGLRLIYYSQIVNDFQKGDIAEGYSVSREKKESFPLTVTSAQKNPTAFYLCASSIDTGTLSPLHFGNGTRLTVT.

The chain couples TRBV25-1 to TRBJ2-5; 7 nucleotides line up with TRBD2. V was pared by 2 bases and J by 5 bases, with 8 bases of the junction left unmatched. The germline gives CDR1 MGHDK, CDR2 SYGVNS. The CDR3 spans 15 residues. The CDR3 DNA reads as TGTGCCAGCAGTGAACGGGAGGTGGGGGATGAGACCCAGTACTTC. It codes for CASSEREVGDETQYF.

This chain's CDR3 is CASSLSRTQYF. The DNA of the CDR3 is TGTGCCAGCAGCCTATCCCGTACGCAGTATTTT. The chain joins TRBV6-2 or TRBV6-3 to TRBJ2-3; the D is unclear. The V gene's germline CDR1 is MNHEY and CDR2 SVGEGT. The CDR3 loop spans 11 amino acids. V lost 6 bases to trimming and J lost 8 bases, with 9 bases between them.

V usage is TRBV25-1 and J usage is TRBJ1-2; D might be TRBD1 (5 bases). Germline V lookup: CDR1 MGHDK, CDR2 SYGVNS. The CDR3 loop spans 13 amino acids. V was clipped by 6 bases and J by 4 bases, with 12 bases between them. CDR3 nucleotides: TGTGCCAGCAGCGCCGGGACTTTCTATGGCTACACCTTC. Translating gives CASSAGTFYGYTF.

The chain recombines TRBV14 with TRBJ2-7; the match to TRBD2 covers 8 bases. CDR3 length equals 19 residues. Germline values: CDR1 SGHDN, CDR2 FVKESK. The ends lost 0 bases at V and 2 bases at J; junction bases unmatched: 15. The CDR3 sequence: CASSQDRGLRAGEPYEQYF. CDR3 nucleotide sequence: TGTGCCAGCAGCCAAGATAGGGGTCTAAGAGCGGGAGAGCCCTACGAGCAGTACTTC.

The chain employs TRBV27 and TRBJ2-2, with 13 bases matching TRBD2. This CDR3 is 16 amino acids long. Trimming took 2 bases from V and 6 from J; bases not matched to a gene: 3. Germline V gives CDR1 MNHEY, CDR2 SMNVEV (reference sequence). The CDR3 sequence is CASSLVGLAGPGELFF. The CDR3 DNA sequence: TGTGCCAGCAGTTTAGTGGGACTAGCGGGACCCGGGGAGCTGTTTTTT.

The V and J genes are TRBV29-1 and TRBJ2-3; 8 bases agree with TRBD2. J was trimmed by 10 bases and V by 6 bases; bases with no gene match: 9. CDR1 is SQVTM and CDR2 is ANQGSEA in the germline V gene. The CDR3 extends over 12 amino acids. The CDR3 is CSVQRGGLAQYF. DNA of the CDR3: TGCAGCGTCCAACGCGGGGGGTTGGCGCAGTATTTT.

The chain joins TRBV5-1 to TRBJ2-1; maybe TRBD1 (5 bases). The length of the CDR3 is 17 residues. Between the trimmed V and J ends, which lost 4 bases and 2 bases, there was a span of 19 bases. Germline V CDR1 and CDR2: SGHRS, YFSETQ. The CDR3: CASSHGWGAETYNEQFF. The CDR3, as DNA: TGCGCCAGCAGCCACGGATGGGGCGCCGAGACCTACAATGAGCAGTTCTTC.

This clone was observed once. The chain's CDR3 is CATSDRPTFSVVGQPQHF. In DNA form, the CDR3 reads TGTGCCACCAGTGATAGGCCTACCTTCTCTGTGGTCGGTCAGCCCCAGCATTTT. The chain links TRBV24-1 to TRBJ1-5; D remains ambiguous. V lost 3 bases and J 6 bases, leaving 23 bases between the germline ends. The CDR3 runs to 18 residues. Germline CDR1 and CDR2: KGHDR and SFDVKD.

The rearrangement uses TRBV28 and TRBJ2-2; 16 positions agree with TRBD2. The junction had 16 bases not matched to a gene; V was cut back by 6 bases and J by 6 bases. CDR3 length: 20 residues. Germline-derived CDR1 and CDR2 are MDHEN and SYDVKM. The CDR3 loop is CASRNPGLAGGPRGPGELFF. In DNA, the CDR3 is TGTGCCAGCAGAAATCCGGGACTAGCGGGAGGGCCCCGGGGGCCCGGGGAGCTGTTTTTT.

The rearrangement uses TRBV28 and TRBJ1-1; D remains unclear. The V end lost 4 bases, the J end lost 11 bases, and 14 bases lay between the germline ends. Per germline, CDR1 MDHEN and CDR2 SYDVKM. The CDR3 contains 12 residues. CDR3 in DNA: TGTGCCAGCAGTTCCCTTTTGTTTTCCGCTTTCTTT. This translates into CASSSLLFSAFF.

The rearrangement links TRBV7-9 to TRBJ1-3; unclear D gene. This CDR3 has 15 residues. Trimming removed 3 bases from V and 1 base from J, with 10 bases in between. Germline CDR1 is SEHNR and CDR2 is FQNEAQ (reference sequence). The CDR3 is CASSFWKGSGNTIYF. In nucleotides, the CDR3 is TGTGCCAGCAGCTTTTGGAAGGGTTCTGGAAACACCATATATTTT. Full variable domain (rest looked up from reference TRBV7-9 and TRBJ1-3): DTGVSQNPRHKITKRGQNVTFRCDPISEHNRLYWYRQTLGQGPEFLTYFQNEAQLEKSRLLSDRFSAERPKGSFSTLEIQRTEQGDSAMYLCASSFWKGSGNTIYFGEGSWLTVV.

This sequence joins TRBV23-1 and TRBJ2-5; 8 bases agree with TRBD2. TRBV23-1 is an ORF, with its function uncertain. This CDR3 has 14 amino acids. After removal of 7 bases from V and 5 bases from J, the junction contained 9 bases not matched to a gene. The CDR3 sequence is CASIWVPGGETQYF. CDR3 coding DNA: TGCGCCAGCATCTGGGTCCCGGGGGGGGAGACCCAGTACTTC.

This sequence joins TRBV9 and TRBJ2-5, with 7 bases that match TRBD2. Per germline, CDR1 SGDLS and CDR2 YYNGEE. The junction had 3 bases not matched to a gene; V was cut back by 3 bases and J by 1 base. The CDR3 spans 14 residues. The CDR3 bases are TGTGCCAGCAGCGGCGGGACTACCCAAGAGACCCAGTACTTC. It translates to CASSGGTTQETQYF.

The chain uses TRBV5-6 and TRBJ2-7, with 10 bases lining up with TRBD2. This CDR3 has 16 residues. J lost 4 bases, V lost 2 bases, and 9 bases had no gene match. The germline gives CDR1 SGHDT, CDR2 YYEEEE. In nucleotides, the CDR3 is TGTGCCAGCAGCTTATATCTGGGACTAGCGTTGTACGAGCAGTACTTC. It yields the protein CASSLYLGLALYEQYF.

The gene calls are TRBV16 and TRBJ1-3; D gene uncertain. The CDR3 contains 11 residues. Per germline, CDR1 KGHSY and CDR2 FQNENV. V lost 4 bases and J 4 bases, leaving 2 bases between the germline ends. CDR3 sequence reads: CASSPGNTIYF. In nucleotides, the CDR3 is TGTGCCAGCAGCCCCGGAAACACCATATATTTT.

On this clone itself: This sample also contains other DNA sequences that code for the same CDR3. V gene TRBV28 combines with J gene TRBJ2-7; a possible D gene is TRBD2 (5 bases). The CDR3 is 13 residues long. V lost 2 bases and J 4 bases, leaving 9 bases between the germline ends. Germline CDR1 MDHEN, CDR2 SYDVKM. In nucleotides, the CDR3 is TGTGCCAGCAGTTTAGGCGGGCCATACGAGCAGTACTTC. It codes for CASSLGGPYEQYF.

V gene TRBV30 combines with J gene TRBJ1-2; maybe TRBD1 (5 bases). The germline V gene has CDR1 GTSNPN and CDR2 SVGIG (reference sequence). The length of the CDR3 is 12 residues. Trimming cost V 7 bases and J 3 bases, with 12 bases left between them. The CDR3 protein is CASWIGDYGYTF. Here the CDR3 DNA reads TGTGCCTCTTGGATAGGGGACTATGGCTACACCTTC.

The chain couples TRBV6-2 or TRBV6-3 to TRBJ2-2; TRBD2 aligns across 7 bases. This CDR3 comprises 21 residues. After removal of 3 bases from V and 2 bases from J, the junction contained 21 bases not matched to a gene. The germline gives CDR1 MNHEY, CDR2 SVGEGT. Here the CDR3 DNA reads TGTGCCAGCAGTTATGAACTGGGGGGTTCTAGCGGCACGAGAAACACCGGGGAGCTGTTTTTT. This encodes CASSYELGGSSGTRNTGELFF.

This clone was counted once. V usage is TRBV5-4 and J usage is TRBJ1-1; 8 positions agree with TRBD1. The germline gives CDR1 SGHNT, CDR2 YYREEE (reference sequence). The CDR3 loop spans 14 amino acids. The trim removed 4 bases at V and 4 bases at J, leaving 6 bases unmatched. The CDR3 sequence is CASSGQGLGTEAFF. The CDR3 nucleotides read TGTGCCAGCAGCGGACAGGGATTGGGCACTGAAGCTTTCTTT.

V is TRBV5-1 and J is TRBJ2-1; weak D call: TRBD1 (6 bases). Per germline, CDR1 SGHRS and CDR2 YFSETQ. The CDR3 spans 15 residues. V was pared by 0 bases and J by 10 bases, with 17 bases between. This CDR3 reads CASSLVGGPGGEQFF. For the CDR3, the DNA is TGCGCCAGCAGCTTGGTTGGGGGCCCAGGCGGGGAGCAGTTCTTC.

The chain recombines TRBV6-2 or TRBV6-3 with TRBJ2-7; TRBD1 is a possible D gene (6 bases). The V gene lost 2 bases and the J gene lost 3 bases, with 8 bases spanning the gap. The CDR3 length is 13 residues. Per germline, CDR1 MNHEY and CDR2 SVGEGT. CDR3 in amino acids: CASSYGQSYEQYF. The CDR3 region has the DNA TGTGCCAGCAGTTACGGACAGAGCTACGAGCAGTACTTC.